The 15 T cell receptor beta chains below were found in one sample sequenced in a study of CD8+ T cells in alopecia areata. Sequencing templates came from extracted RNA that was reverse transcribed into cDNA. The assay was immunoSEQ multiplex PCR, and TCRdb's table has in-frame clones only and misses some. The sample shows about 120,000 clones, 50% to 65% of them seen only once. The treatment is: oral pan-JAK inhibitor, 5-10 mg twice daily. The sequencing used CD4+ T cells sorted from blood, collected at week 24, from a patient treated with tofacitinib. These receptors originate from a human donor with alopecia areata.

As for this clone: A read error may account for a junction end that differs from germline. The rearrangement uses TRBV7-7 and TRBJ2-5, with a possible D match to TRBD1 (5 bases). Germline V lookup: CDR1 SSHAT, CDR2 FNYEAQ (reference sequence). This CDR3 is built from 13 residues. CDR3 in amino acids: CASSLGVVETQYF. The CDR3 nucleotides are TGTGCTAGCAGCTTAGGGGTCGTGGAGACCCAGTACTTC.

This chain connects TRBV5-1 to TRBJ2-5; 10 nucleotides match TRBD2. V shed 0 bases and J 2 bases; nucleotides not matched to a gene: 4. The CDR3 consists of 16 residues. CDR1 and CDR2 (germline): SGHRS, YFSETQ. The CDR3 DNA follows: TGCGCCAGCAGCTTGGTGGTAGCGGGGGGACAAGAGACCCAGTACTTC. Protein sequence: CASSLVVAGGQETQYF. Combining the CDR3 with reference TRBV5-1 and TRBJ2-5 gives the whole variable domain KAGVTQTPRYLIKTRGQQVTLSCSPISGHRSVSWYQQTPGQGLQFLFEYFSETQRNKGNFPGRFSGRQFSNSRSEMNVSTLELGDSALYLCASSLVVAGGQETQYFGPGTRLLVL.

A word on this clone: The same CDR3 can be traced to other DNA sequences in this sample. The chain recombines TRBV5-1 with TRBJ2-2; 7 bases are shared with TRBD2. Germline V lookup: CDR1 SGHRS, CDR2 YFSETQ. With V trimmed by 4 bases and J by 0 bases, 3 bases remained unmatched. CDR3 length: 15 amino acids. The CDR3 protein is CASSLAGANTGELFF. The CDR3 nucleotides are TGCGCCAGCAGCCTGGCGGGGGCGAACACCGGGGAGCTGTTTTTT.

This clone has only a few counts. The V and J genes are TRBV29-1 and TRBJ1-2; perhaps TRBD1 as D (6 bases). This CDR3 region has 13 residues. From germline, CDR1 is SQVTM and CDR2 ANQGSEA. Trimming cost V 6 bases and J 0 bases, with 11 bases left between them. The CDR3 loop is CSVPRGTNYGYTF. In DNA, the CDR3 is TGCAGCGTCCCCAGGGGAACTAACTATGGCTACACCTTC.

The V and J genes are TRBV2 and TRBJ1-2; D is uncertain. Per the germline V gene, CDR1 is SNHLY and CDR2 is FYNNEI. The germline V and J ends were trimmed by 4 bases and 5 bases, with 8 bases remaining between them. The CDR3 totals 12 residues. CDR3 residues: CASSVEFYGYTF. In DNA form, the CDR3 reads TGTGCCAGCAGTGTCGAGTTTTATGGCTACACCTTC.

This chain links TRBV7-2 with TRBJ2-5; a weak D match, TRBD2 (5 bases). Germline V gene sequence: CDR1 SGHTA, CDR2 FQGNSA. V lost 5 bases and J 4 bases, leaving 11 bases between the germline ends. The CDR3 loop spans 13 amino acids. The CDR3 spells CASSLQSGETQYF. As DNA, the CDR3 is TGTGCCAGCAGCCTCCAGAGCGGAGAGACCCAGTACTTC.

CDR3 nucleotide sequence: TGTGCCAGCAGCGCGGGGGACAGCCCTAATGAAAAACTGTTTTTT. As protein: CASSAGDSPNEKLFF. The chain recombines TRBV7-9 with TRBJ1-4; 7 bases are a match to TRBD1. The CDR3 sequence is 15 residues long. The germline gives CDR1 SEHNR, CDR2 FQNEAQ (reference sequence). Trimming at V came to 5 bases and at J to 3 bases, leaving 6 bases not matched to a gene.

The chain uses TRBV30 and TRBJ2-1; 11 bases line up with TRBD2. This CDR3 contains 16 residues. J was trimmed by 9 bases and V by 1 base; bases with no gene match: 11. The V gene's germline CDR1 is GTSNPN and CDR2 SVGIG (reference sequence). The CDR3 protein is CAWSDPGLAGRGEQFF. The CDR3 DNA is TGTGCCTGGAGTGATCCCGGACTAGCGGGTAGGGGTGAGCAGTTCTTC. The full variable domain, its missing parts supplied by reference TRBV30 and TRBJ2-1, is SQTIHQWPATLVQPVGSPLSLECTVEGTSNPNLYWYRQAAGRGLQLLFYSVGIGQISSEVPQNLSASRPQDRQFILSSKKLLLSDSGFYLCAWSDPGLAGRGEQFFGPGTRLTVL.

The chain has TRBV14 and TRBJ2-2; D unclear. Per the germline V gene, CDR1 is SGHDN and CDR2 is FVKESK. The ends were cut back, 1 base at V and 8 bases at J, with 8 bases in the middle. The CDR3 totals 13 residues. The CDR3 sequence is CASSQAGVGELFF. The DNA of the CDR3 is TGTGCCAGCAGCCAAGCGGGTGTAGGGGAGCTGTTTTTT.

The rearrangement joins TRBV27 to TRBJ1-2; D uncertain. The germline V gene encodes CDR1 MNHEY and CDR2 SMNVEV (reference sequence). Trimming left V 8 bases short and J 7 bases short, with 17 bases between. There are 13 residues in the CDR3. The CDR3 DNA is TGTGCCAGCCAGGCTACGGCATTAGGTGGCTACACCTTC. This sequence encodes CASQATALGGYTF.

This sequence joins TRBV30 and TRBJ1-5; D gene ambiguous. This CDR3 is 13 amino acids long. Germline CDR1 reads GTSNPN; CDR2 reads SVGIG (reference sequence). Trimming removed 1 base from V and 3 bases from J, with 7 bases in between. CDR3 amino acids: CAWSESVNQPQHF. The CDR3 nucleotides read TGTGCCTGGAGTGAGTCTGTCAATCAGCCCCAGCATTTT. The whole variable domain, filled in from reference TRBV30 and TRBJ1-5, reads SQTIHQWPATLVQPVGSPLSLECTVEGTSNPNLYWYRQAAGRGLQLLFYSVGIGQISSEVPQNLSASRPQDRQFILSSKKLLLSDSGFYLCAWSESVNQPQHFGDGTRLSIL.

This clone was seen only a few times. The CDR3 here is CASSQPFSGTSYNEQFF. Here the CDR3 DNA reads TGCGCCAGCAGTCAGCCTTTTAGCGGGACCTCCTACAATGAGCAGTTCTTC. V is TRBV23-1 and J is TRBJ2-1; 8 positions match TRBD2. TRBV23-1 is filed as an ORF, its function uncertain. This CDR3 is built from 17 residues. J lost 0 bases, V lost 3 bases, and 7 bases had no gene match.

There are a few counts of this clone. The chain combines TRBV7-9 with TRBJ2-3; D is unresolved. Germline V gives CDR1 SEHNR, CDR2 FQNEAQ (reference sequence). The V gene lost 7 bases and the J gene lost 5 bases, with 7 bases spanning the gap. This CDR3 has 11 residues. CDR3 residues: CASKFGDTQYF. The CDR3 DNA reads TGTGCCAGCAAGTTTGGAGATACGCAGTATTTT.

V is TRBV15 and J is TRBJ2-1; the match to TRBD2 covers 9 bases. Germline V CDR1 and CDR2: LNHNV, YYDKDF (reference sequence). The CDR3 sequence is 16 residues long. The V and J ends lost 6 bases and 0 bases, in that order; junction bases with no gene match: 6. The DNA of the CDR3 is TGTGCCACCAGACCACTTAGCGGGAGCTCCTACAATGAGCAGTTCTTC. Protein: CATRPLSGSSYNEQFF. The full variable domain, with the rest looked up from reference TRBV15 and TRBJ2-1, is DAMVIQNPRYQVTQFGKPVTLSCSQTLNHNVMYWYQQKSSQAPKLLFHYYDKDFNNEADTPDNFQSRRPNTSFCFLDIRSPGLGDTAMYLCATRPLSGSSYNEQFFGPGTRLTVL.

This chain uses TRBV14 with TRBJ2-5; D possibly corresponds to TRBD2 (6 bases). Trimming cost V 0 bases and J 9 bases, with 11 bases left between them. Germline lookup yields CDR1 SGHDN and CDR2 FVKESK. This CDR3 has 13 residues. The CDR3: CASSQDGGWSQYF. Written as DNA, the CDR3 is TGTGCCAGCAGCCAAGATGGAGGGTGGTCCCAGTACTTC.